The source of this T cell receptor beta chain is a study of PD-L1 blockade in urothelial cancer. For the study at large: Patients had been given 0 to 3 earlier chemotherapy regimens. Investigators checked blood 3 weeks (second dose) and 6 weeks after treatment start. Blood-derived samples held a median roughly 140,000 T cells.

The V gene lost 8 bases and the J gene lost 8 bases, with 21 bases spanning the gap. Per the germline V gene, CDR1 is LNHDA and CDR2 is SQIVND (reference sequence). The length of the CDR3 is 15 residues. Time point noted: peripheral blood 6 weeks after treatment start. TCRdb keeps only in-frame clones here, not all; method: immunoSEQ multiplex PCR. The sample includes approximately 28,000 clones, roughly 80% of them seen just once. The sample consisted of PBMCs, taken around atezolizumab (anti-PD-L1) treatment. The sequence was obtained from a man aged 70-80 years with urothelial cancer. The J gene is TRBJ1-4, the V gene TRBV19; D might be TRBD1 (5 bases). The CDR3 bases are TGTGCCAGTCTAGATAGGGGTTCCTCGCGGGAAAAACTGTTTTTT. The encoded protein is CASLDRGSSREKLFF.